The present T cell receptor (beta chain) was sequenced within a study of T-cell reconstitution after alpha-beta-depleted transplantation in children. For TCRbeta, the library was prepared with unique molecular identifiers. Via MiXCR, TCRdb re-called the PCR reads, giving one row per CDR3 protein. The repertoire holds almost 400,000 distinct CDR3 sequences, with about a fifth as singletons. This clonotype was seen a few times. V lost 3 bases to trimming and J lost 7 bases; unmatched junction nucleotides: 12. Germline CDR1 is KGHDR and CDR2 is SFDVKD. This CDR3 contains 16 residues. The clonotype originates from a human donor who donated a stem cell graft to a child with acute myeloid leukemia. The chain uses TRBV24-1 and TRBJ2-7, with 9 bases that match TRBD1. The sample in question was PBMCs from the stem cell graft donor, obtained from the stem cell graft. CDR3 in DNA: TGTGCCACCAGTGATCCAACCGGGACAGGGTTGGAGGAGCAGTACTTC. This codes for CATSDPTGTGLEEQYF.